A single sample gave rise to the 4 T cell receptor beta chains below, sequenced in a study of blood T cell repertoires in COVID-19. Libraries were prepared by immunoSEQ multiplex PCR; TCRdb keeps only in-frame clonotypes and omits some of them. The data show some 210,000 clones, 80% to 90% seen once. What was sequenced was peripheral blood. These receptors came from a woman between 65 and 79 years old with active or convalescent COVID-19.

This clone has only a few counts. V usage is TRBV28 and J usage is TRBJ1-4, with D possibly being TRBD1 (6 bases). This CDR3 is 15 amino acids long. Germline V gene sequence: CDR1 MDHEN, CDR2 SYDVKM. V lost 5 bases, J lost 6 bases, and 16 bases lay in between. This CDR3 reads CASSPPLTGYEKLFF. The CDR3 DNA sequence: TGTGCCAGCAGTCCCCCACTGACAGGTTATGAAAAACTGTTTTTT.

The CDR3 DNA follows: TGTGCCAGCAGTTTATCGTATCAGCCCCAGCATTTT. It codes for CASSLSYQPQHF. The gene calls are TRBV28 and TRBJ1-5; D gene ambiguous. Germline values: CDR1 MDHEN, CDR2 SYDVKM. The CDR3 is 12 amino acids. V dropped 1 base and J dropped 5 bases, with 3 bases sitting between them.

The gene calls are TRBV5-1 and TRBJ2-1; 10 bases match TRBD2. The germline V gene encodes CDR1 SGHRS and CDR2 YFSETQ. There are 15 residues in the CDR3. V shed 0 bases, J shed 4 bases, and the junction held 1 base outside the gene matches. In DNA form, the CDR3 reads TGCGCCAGCAGCTTGGAACTAGCGGGGTACAATGAGCAGTTCTTC. Translation gives CASSLELAGYNEQFF.

This chain uses TRBV19 with TRBJ2-5, with 7 bases matching TRBD2. V shed 6 bases and J 0 bases; nucleotides not matched to a gene: 7. Germline V gene data show CDR1 as LNHDA and CDR2 as SQIVND (reference sequence). The CDR3 extends over 15 amino acids. The CDR3 is CASRITSANQETQYF. In DNA, the CDR3 is TGTGCCAGTAGAATTACTAGCGCGAACCAAGAGACCCAGTACTTC.